Listed below are T cell receptor beta chains from one sample, sequenced in a study of T-cell memory formation after mild COVID-19. TCRdb reanalysed the 5' RACE reads using MiXCR and keeps one entry per CDR3 protein. In the table there are 150,000 or so distinct CDR3 sequences, around 27% of which are singletons. The source material was PBMCs or a T cell subset sorted from them (not recorded which). These receptors came from an adult woman who had mild COVID-19 (a few samples of this study predate the infection). Cell type and time point are not known. Both conserved end residues are part of each CDR3. A D gene is named only where the DNA matches it firmly. Size values are once, few and many counts, or a class for expanded clones, and some rows have none.

abundance,v_gene,j_gene,d_gene,CDR3aa,CDR3nt
.,TRBV19,TRBJ2-7,TRBD1,CASSADRVSNHYEQYF,TGTGCCAGTAGTGCGGACAGGGTAAGCAACCACTACGAGCAGTACTTC
.,TRBV6-5,TRBJ1-2,.,CASSYSRGITNYGYTF,TGTGCCAGCAGTTACTCGCGGGGAATTACTAACTATGGCTACACCTTC
.,TRBV18,TRBJ2-5,.,CASSPGEQETQYF,TGTGCCAGCTCCCCCGGGGAGCAAGAGACCCAGTACTTC
medium-sized,TRBV28,TRBJ2-7,TRBD2,CASSLWAGATEEQYF,TGTGCCAGCAGTTTATGGGCGGGAGCAACGGAGGAGCAGTACTTC
.,TRBV4-1,TRBJ1-1,TRBD1,CASSQGHDRVTEAFF,TGCGCCAGCAGCCAAGGCCACGACAGGGTTACTGAAGCTTTCTTT
few,TRBV4-1,TRBJ1-4,.,CASSQEPGLEKLFF,TGCGCCAGCAGCCAAGAGCCGGGTTTGGAAAAACTGTTTTTT
many,TRBV7-9,TRBJ2-7,.,CASSFSSYEQYF,TGTGCCAGCAGCTTCAGCTCCTACGAGCAGTACTTC
.,TRBV9,TRBJ1-2,TRBD1,CASSDSNNNEDRLYGYTF,TGTGCCAGCAGCGACAGCAACAACAACGAGGACAGGCTCTATGGCTACACCTTC
.,TRBV18,TRBJ1-1,.,CASSSIATGLSEISNTEAFF,TGTGCCAGCTCATCGATAGCCACAGGGCTTTCGGAGATATCGAACACTGAAGCTTTCTTT
few,TRBV7-6,TRBJ2-7,.,CASSLEPKSSYEQYF,TGTGCCAGCAGCTTAGAGCCCAAGAGCTCCTACGAGCAGTACTTC
.,TRBV7-8,TRBJ2-7,TRBD2,CASSFSGGTYEQYF,TGTGCCAGCAGCTTTAGCGGGGGGACCTACGAGCAGTACTTC
many,TRBV7-8,TRBJ2-1,TRBD1,CASSFFQGDNEQFF,TGTGCCAGCAGCTTTTTCCAGGGGGACAATGAGCAGTTCTTC
.,TRBV13,TRBJ2-7,TRBD2,CASSPSTSASYEQYF,TGTGCCAGCAGCCCCTCGACTAGCGCCAGCTACGAGCAGTACTTC
.,TRBV24-1,TRBJ2-1,TRBD2,CATSDPGLAGYNEQFF,TGTGCCACCAGTGACCCGGGACTAGCGGGATACAATGAGCAGTTCTTC
.,TRBV24-1,TRBJ1-2,.,CATSDMDRWRGYTF,TGTGCCACCAGTGATATGGACAGATGGAGGGGCTACACCTTC
.,TRBV20-1,TRBJ1-6,.,CSARDLEGTLNSPLHF,TGCAGTGCTAGAGATCTAGAGGGGACCTTGAATTCACCCCTCCACTTT
few,TRBV7-9,TRBJ2-5,.,CASSLVGVQETQYF,TGTGCCAGCAGCTTGGTCGGGGTACAAGAGACCCAGTACTTC
few,TRBV5-1,TRBJ2-7,TRBD1,CASSLREGAYEQYF,TGCGCCAGCAGCCTCCGCGAGGGGGCATACGAGCAGTACTTC
.,TRBV7-9,TRBJ1-1,.,CASSGTGTRDTEAFF,TGTGCCAGCAGCGGCACCGGGACACGAGACACTGAAGCTTTCTTT
.,TRBV5-1,TRBJ2-7,TRBD1,CASSPEFPTGGRGYEQYF,TGCGCCAGCAGCCCTGAGTTTCCGACAGGGGGTAGGGGTTACGAGCAGTACTTC
few,TRBV29-1,TRBJ2-1,.,CSAGEGYNEQFF,TGCAGCGCAGGGGAGGGTTACAATGAGCAGTTCTTC
.,TRBV5-5,TRBJ2-7,TRBD1,CASSYYTGTGKVGYEQYF,TGTGCCAGCAGTTATTATACCGGGACAGGGAAGGTTGGGTACGAGCAGTACTTC
.,TRBV20-1,TRBJ2-1,TRBD2,CSAPPNPLSGRSYNEQFF,TGCAGTGCTCCCCCGAATCCCCTTAGCGGGAGATCGTACAATGAGCAGTTCTTC
.,TRBV7-9,TRBJ2-3,.,CASSLAQSSSDTQYF,TGTGCCAGCAGCTTAGCGCAGTCTAGCTCAGATACGCAGTATTTT
.,TRBV12-5,TRBJ1-1,.,CASGLVLAANTEAFF,TGTGCTAGTGGTTTGGTACTGGCGGCGAACACTGAAGCTTTCTTT
few,TRBV25-1,TRBJ2-1,TRBD2,CASSDLPWTSPHNEQFF,TGTGCCAGCAGTGATCTCCCGTGGACTAGCCCCCACAATGAGCAGTTCTTC
.,TRBV24-1,TRBJ1-2,.,CATSIGPGYGYTF,TGTGCCACCAGTATCGGACCGGGTTATGGCTACACCTTC
few,TRBV5-6,TRBJ1-2,.,CASSQRDPPTYGYTF,TGTGCCAGCAGCCAACGGGACCCACCGACCTATGGCTACACCTTC
.,TRBV27,TRBJ2-6,.,CASSLWDSAGANVLTF,TGTGCCAGCAGTTTATGGGACTCCGCCGGGGCCAACGTCCTGACTTTC